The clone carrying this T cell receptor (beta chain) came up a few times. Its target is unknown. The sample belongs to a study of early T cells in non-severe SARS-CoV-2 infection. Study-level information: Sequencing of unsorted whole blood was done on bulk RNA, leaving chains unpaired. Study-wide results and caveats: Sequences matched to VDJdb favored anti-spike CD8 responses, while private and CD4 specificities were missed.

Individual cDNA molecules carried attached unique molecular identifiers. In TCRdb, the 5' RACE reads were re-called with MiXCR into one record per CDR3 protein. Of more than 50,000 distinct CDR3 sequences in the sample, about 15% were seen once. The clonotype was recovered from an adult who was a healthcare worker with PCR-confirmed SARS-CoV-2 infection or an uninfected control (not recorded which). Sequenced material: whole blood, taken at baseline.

This chain's CDR3 is CASSGGRGNAGNTIYF. CDR3 nucleotide sequence: TGTGCCAGCAGTGGGGGGAGGGGGAATGCTGGAAACACCATATATTTT. The V call is TRBV6-1, the J call TRBJ1-3; a weak D match, TRBD1 (6 bases). The CDR3 spans 16 residues. Trimming pared 4 bases from V and 2 bases from J, leaving 15 bases between. Germline V gene sequence: CDR1 MNHNS, CDR2 SASEGT.